A single sample gave rise to the 29 T cell receptor beta chains below, sequenced in a study of T cells in Graves' hyperthyroidism and ophthalmopathy. Amplified TCR beta CDR3 regions derived from RNA transcripts. The HTBI set primed first-round TCR CDR3 RT-PCR. TCRdb called the multiplex PCR reads again in MiXCR, with one record for every CDR3 protein. Counted here are hundreds of thousands of distinct CDR3 sequences, roughly 40% occurring once; the ten biggest clones make up approximately 10%. Input material: blood. Receptors originate from a young man with Graves' hyperthyroidism.

This clonotype was found a few times. The chain links TRBV2 to TRBJ1-1; no reliable D call. Germline V gives CDR1 SNHLY, CDR2 FYNNEI. The CDR3 covers 14 residues. Between the trimmed V and J ends, which lost 3 bases and 0 bases, there was a span of 8 bases. CDR3 protein: CASSEDGLNTEAFF. In DNA form, the CDR3 reads TGTGCCAGCAGTGAGGACGGACTGAACACTGAAGCTTTCTTT.

The chain employs TRBV20-1 and TRBJ1-5, with 9 bases fitting TRBD1. V was clipped by 4 bases and J by 7 bases; unmatched bases: 5. This CDR3 contains 13 residues. Germline loops: CDR1 DFQATT, CDR2 SNEGSKA (reference sequence). As DNA, the CDR3 is TGCAGTGCTATTGGACAGGGGAAACAGCCCCAGCATTTT. It yields the protein CSAIGQGKQPQHF.

The chain combines TRBV5-1 with TRBJ2-7; D may be TRBD1 or TRBD2 (5 bases each). The CDR3 loop spans 14 amino acids. CDR1 is SGHRS and CDR2 is YFSETQ in the germline V gene. Trimming stripped 0 bases from V and 7 bases from J, with 14 bases between. The CDR3 reads CASSLAGTAREQYF. CDR3 in DNA: TGCGCCAGCAGCTTGGCCGGGACGGCTCGTGAGCAGTACTTC.

As concerns this clonotype: This may stem from a read error, because a much larger clone lies one nucleotide away. The CDR3 coding sequence is TGTGTCAGCAGCCTTCCACAGGGGGCAAGGGAGCAGTACTTC. Translated, it gives CVSSLPQGAREQYF. The gene calls are TRBV7-9 and TRBJ2-7; 9 bases match TRBD1. From germline, CDR1 is SEHNR and CDR2 FQNEAQ (reference sequence). This CDR3 spans 14 amino acids.

At least ten counts were recorded for this clonotype. The J gene is TRBJ1-4, the V gene TRBV25-1; the match to TRBD1 covers 7 bases. The trim removed 4 bases at V and 4 bases at J, leaving 6 bases unmatched. CDR3 length: 15 amino acids. The germline gives CDR1 MGHDK, CDR2 SYGVNS. This CDR3 reads CASSGTGAGNEKLFF. CDR3 DNA sequence: TGTGCCAGCAGTGGTACAGGGGCCGGTAATGAAAAACTGTTTTTT.

This clonotype was seen at least ten times. The V and J genes are TRBV7-6 and TRBJ2-7; no firm D call. This CDR3 is 13 amino acids long. The germline CDR1 and CDR2 sequences are SGHVS and FNYEAQ. Trimming removed 1 base from V and 5 bases from J, with 9 bases in between. The CDR3 region is CASSLGSVHEQYF. The CDR3, as DNA: TGTGCCAGCAGCTTAGGGAGTGTGCACGAGCAGTACTTC.

This clonotype was counted between two and nine times. The rearrangement uses TRBV4-3 and TRBJ2-7; the match to TRBD2 covers 7 bases. CDR3 length equals 13 residues. The trim removed 2 bases at V and 7 bases at J, leaving 5 bases unmatched. Looked up from germline, CDR1 is LGHNA and CDR2 is YSLEER. In DNA form, the CDR3 reads TGCGCCAGCAGCCAACGACTAGCAGATGAGCAGTACTTC. Protein sequence: CASSQRLADEQYF.

At least ten counts were recorded for this clonotype. V and J are TRBV29-1 and TRBJ2-5, with D perhaps TRBD1 (6 bases). Germline CDR1 SQVTM, CDR2 ANQGSEA. V lost 4 bases to trimming and J lost 1 base, with 7 bases between them. There are 12 residues in the CDR3. Written as DNA, the CDR3 is TGCAGCGTTGCGACAGGCCAAGAGACCCAGTACTTC. This translates into CSVATGQETQYF.

In this sample, this clonotype turned up many times. The chain recombines TRBV20-1 with TRBJ2-5; D is undetermined. V lost 6 bases, J lost 7 bases, and 18 bases lay in between. The CDR3 contains 13 residues. Germline V gives CDR1 DFQATT, CDR2 SNEGSKA (reference sequence). The CDR3 DNA sequence: TGCAGTGCGATTGTCGGTGGAATGGGGACCCAGTACTTC. Translated, it gives CSAIVGGMGTQYF.

This clonotype was seen many times. The chain employs TRBV7-2 and TRBJ1-2, with 7 bases aligning to TRBD1. The trim removed 3 bases at V and 4 bases at J, leaving 2 bases unmatched. Per germline, CDR1 SGHTA and CDR2 FQGNSA. This CDR3 is 13 amino acids long. CDR3 sequence reads: CASSFDRAYGYTF. The CDR3 DNA reads as TGTGCCAGCAGCTTCGACAGGGCCTATGGCTACACCTTC.

Only a few counts were recorded for this clonotype. The V call is TRBV5-4, the J call TRBJ1-1; TRBD1 matches at 7 bases. The J segment lost 5 bases and the V segment lost 4 bases, leaving 11 bases of the junction unmatched. The CDR3 loop spans 15 amino acids. The germline gives CDR1 SGHNT, CDR2 YYREEE (reference sequence). Here the CDR3 reads CASSQPTGERTEAFF. The CDR3 DNA sequence: TGTGCCAGCAGCCAACCAACAGGGGAGAGAACTGAAGCTTTCTTT.

This chain links TRBV7-2 with TRBJ2-7, with 8 positions matching TRBD2. The CDR3 has 14 residues. Germline CDR1 reads SGHTA; CDR2 reads FQGNSA. Unmatched junction bases numbered 3, after V lost 3 bases and J lost 2 bases. The CDR3 reads CASSFWTSTYEQYF. The DNA for the CDR3 is TGTGCCAGCAGCTTCTGGACTAGCACCTACGAGCAGTACTTC.

This clonotype was counted between two and nine times. The chain recombines TRBV2 with TRBJ1-5; 9 bases agree with TRBD1. CDR1 SNHLY and CDR2 FYNNEI come from the germline V gene. Trimming at V came to 7 bases and at J to 7 bases, leaving 17 bases not matched to a gene. CDR3 length equals 17 residues. The DNA for the CDR3 is TGTGCCAGCACCTTAGTCCCGGGACAGGGATTAGGGCAGCCCCAGCATTTT. Protein: CASTLVPGQGLGQPQHF.

There are many counts of this clonotype. The chain recombines TRBV29-1 with TRBJ1-5, with 8 nucleotides matching TRBD1. Germline CDR1 and CDR2: SQVTM and ANQGSEA. Trimming cost V 5 bases and J 3 bases; bases outside gene matches: 6. This CDR3 is 14 amino acids long. The CDR3 is CSVWTGLINQPQHF. For the CDR3, the DNA is TGCAGCGTTTGGACAGGGCTAATCAATCAGCCCCAGCATTTT.

The genes are TRBV10-3 and TRBJ1-5; D is uncertain. Germline CDR1 reads ENHRY; CDR2 reads SYGVKD. The CDR3 covers 14 residues. Trimming took off 10 bases at V and 7 bases at J, with 20 bases between the two ends. CDR3 amino acids: CASSPDRLGQPQHF. The CDR3 DNA reads TGTGCCAGCAGCCCTGACCGCCTGGGACAGCCCCAGCATTTT.

The V call is TRBV20-1, the J call TRBJ2-7; TRBD1 agrees at 8 bases. V gave up 5 bases and J gave up 5 bases; unmatched junction bases: 11. Per germline, CDR1 DFQATT and CDR2 SNEGSKA (reference sequence). The CDR3 is 14 amino acids. CDR3 in amino acids: CSAESGQGTDEQYF. The DNA of the CDR3 is TGCAGTGCTGAGAGCGGACAGGGTACCGACGAGCAGTACTTC.

The CDR3 is CASSLISDVWGLFYEQYF. The CDR3, as DNA: TGTGCCAGCAGTTTAATATCTGACGTCTGGGGGCTCTTCTACGAGCAGTACTTC. This chain connects TRBV12-3 or TRBV12-4 to TRBJ2-7; a weak D match, TRBD1 (6 bases). This CDR3 has 18 residues. V gave up 2 bases and J gave up 3 bases, with 23 bases separating them.

This clonotype was observed a few times. The chain combines TRBV12-3 or TRBV12-4 with TRBJ2-7, with D perhaps being TRBD1 or TRBD2 (5 bases each). The CDR3 runs to 14 residues. V gave up 3 bases and J gave up 5 bases, with 14 bases separating them. The CDR3 DNA is TGTGCCAGCAGTTTGGGGACGACAAATCACGAGCAGTACTTC. This encodes CASSLGTTNHEQYF.

This clonotype came up a few times. The CDR3: CASSLDPYNREQYF. DNA of the CDR3: TGTGCCAGCAGCTTAGATCCGTACAACCGCGAGCAGTACTTC. This rearrangement joins TRBV7-2 to TRBJ2-7; D not certain. The CDR3 is 14 residues long. Between the trimmed V and J ends, which lost 1 base and 6 bases, there was a span of 13 bases. Looked up from germline, CDR1 is SGHTA and CDR2 is FQGNSA.

CDR3 amino acids: CASSYDSEEAFF. The CDR3 DNA sequence: TGTGCCAGCAGCTATGACAGTGAAGAAGCTTTCTTT. This chain connects TRBV7-9 to TRBJ1-1; a possible D gene is TRBD1 (5 bases). CDR1 and CDR2 from the germline V gene are SEHNR and FQNEAQ (reference sequence). The CDR3 contains 12 residues. Trimming pared 4 bases from V and 8 bases from J, leaving 11 bases between.

J is TRBJ1-1 and V is TRBV10-3; the match to TRBD1 covers 7 bases. V was pared by 3 bases and J by 3 bases, with 7 bases of the junction left unmatched. Germline V CDR1 and CDR2: ENHRY, SYGVKD. CDR3 size: 15 residues. This chain's CDR3 is CAISDDEGADTEAFF. CDR3 bases: TGTGCCATCAGTGATGATGAGGGGGCGGACACTGAAGCTTTCTTT.

Ten or more counts support this clonotype. The chain employs TRBV25-1 and TRBJ1-4, with D perhaps TRBD1 (5 bases). The CDR3 runs 14 residues. V was clipped by 2 bases and J by 8 bases, with 12 bases between them. CDR1 MGHDK and CDR2 SYGVNS come from the germline V gene. This CDR3 reads CASSEPDSLEKLFF. For the CDR3, the DNA is TGTGCCAGCAGTGAACCTGACAGCCTAGAAAAACTGTTTTTT.

This sequence joins TRBV12-3 or TRBV12-4 and TRBJ1-5, with 7 bases fitting TRBD1. V trimming: 5 bases; J trimming: 6 bases; junction bases outside the gene matches: 7. This CDR3 comprises 14 residues. CDR3 DNA: TGTGCCAGCAGTCGCTACAGGGACAGTCAGCCCCAGCATTTT. Its protein is CASSRYRDSQPQHF.

The rearrangement links TRBV5-1 to TRBJ2-7; D possibly corresponds to TRBD1 (6 bases). CDR3 length: 13 amino acids. From germline, CDR1 is SGHRS and CDR2 YFSETQ. V lost 0 bases and J 5 bases, leaving 9 bases between the germline ends. In DNA, the CDR3 is TGCGCCAGCAGCTTGGCAGGGGCTAACGAGCAGTACTTC. Its translation is CASSLAGANEQYF.

The CDR3 sequence: CASSPLRGRLGYTF. The CDR3 DNA reads TGTGCCAGCAGCCCGTTGCGAGGGCGGCTTGGCTACACCTTC. This sequence joins TRBV9 and TRBJ1-2; D gene ambiguous. The CDR3 spans 14 residues. Germline V lookup: CDR1 SGDLS, CDR2 YYNGEE. Trimming removed 4 bases from V and 7 bases from J, with 17 bases in between.

This clonotype showed up many times. The chain recombines TRBV19 with TRBJ2-7; no clear D gene. With 2 bases removed from V and 7 bases from J, the gap between germline ends came to 9 bases. The CDR3 is 12 amino acids. Germline-derived CDR1 and CDR2 are LNHDA and SQIVND (reference sequence). CDR3 sequence: CASSIPSREQYF. As DNA, the CDR3 is TGTGCCAGTAGTATACCGTCGAGGGAGCAGTACTTC.

Notes on this clonotype: It may be a read error: a sequence one base away is much more abundant. The genes are TRBV12-3 or TRBV12-4 and TRBJ2-2; TRBD2 might be the D (5 bases). This CDR3 has 13 residues. The DNA for the CDR3 is TGTACCAGCAAGCGGCAGGACACCGGGGAGCTGTTTTTT. Protein product: CTSKRQDTGELFF.

V and J are TRBV19 and TRBJ2-7; 8 bases are shared with TRBD1. CDR1 is LNHDA and CDR2 is SQIVND in the germline V gene (reference sequence). This CDR3 contains 15 residues. V lost 5 bases and J lost 1; bases outside the gene matches: 7. Here the CDR3 DNA reads TGTGCCAGTAGTGCGACAGGGGTCCGTTCCTACGAGCAGTACTTC. As protein: CASSATGVRSYEQYF.

The CDR3 here is CASSPRRVNTEAFF. DNA for the CDR3: TGTGCCAGCAGTCCTCGAAGGGTAAACACTGAAGCTTTCTTT. This chain uses TRBV27 with TRBJ1-1; D not resolved. CDR1 is MNHEY, CDR2 SMNVEV, per germline (reference sequence). The CDR3 extends over 14 amino acids. The V end lost 5 bases, the J end lost 2 bases, and 12 bases lay between the germline ends.